A selection of T cell receptor beta chains follows, all from one sample in a study of T cell responses to AZD1222 COVID-19 vaccine. Assay: immunoSEQ multiplex PCR; the TCRdb copy retains only in-frame clones and omits some. The repertoire has more than 85,000 clones, approximately 85% of them found once; the top ten carry about 13%. Source: peripheral blood, taken on day 0 of MenACWY control vaccination. The receptor source for this set is an adult in good health. The conserved cysteine and the conserved F or W are not part of the CDR3 here.

CDR3 protein: ASSPDREQY; J gene: TRBJ2-7; V gene: TRBV5-1
CDR3 protein: ASSDQPNEKLF; J gene: TRBJ1-4; V gene: TRBV2
CDR3 protein: ASTSGGTQY; J gene: TRBJ2-3; V gene: TRBV10-3
CDR3 protein: AIRDRVGNQPQH; J gene: TRBJ1-5; V gene: TRBV10-3
CDR3 protein: ASTRFVAGNEQF; J gene: TRBJ2-1; V gene: TRBV11-2
CDR3 protein: ASSPSTPETQY; J gene: TRBJ2-5; V gene: TRBV12-3/TRBV12-4
CDR3 protein: SVTTGLYNEQF; J gene: TRBJ2-1; V gene: TRBV29-1
CDR3 protein: ASRPRGGKETQY; J gene: TRBJ2-5; V gene: TRBV6-5
CDR3 protein: ASRGEGFAYEQY; J gene: TRBJ2-7; V gene: TRBV28
CDR3 protein: ASSRRTSAPRTQY; J gene: TRBJ2-5; V gene: TRBV5-6
CDR3 protein: ASRTPWGSYNSPLH; J gene: TRBJ1-6; V gene: TRBV28
CDR3 protein: ASSPNDRDNSPLH; J gene: TRBJ1-6; V gene: TRBV28
CDR3 protein: ASSPPGQGAGNEQF; J gene: TRBJ2-1; V gene: TRBV18
CDR3 protein: ASSTGNSPLH; J gene: TRBJ1-6; V gene: TRBV7-9
CDR3 protein: ASSDGAPGLTSNGYT; J gene: TRBJ1-2; V gene: TRBV9
CDR3 protein: ATRMGGAFEAF; J gene: TRBJ1-1; V gene: TRBV15
CDR3 protein: ASSQGTGTTEAF; J gene: TRBJ1-1; V gene: TRBV5-1
CDR3 protein: ASSRTPYNSPLH; J gene: TRBJ1-6; V gene: TRBV28
CDR3 protein: AINLAGGDDEQF; J gene: TRBJ2-1; V gene: TRBV10-3
CDR3 protein: ASSEGVWDTSYEQY; J gene: TRBJ2-7; V gene: TRBV19
CDR3 protein: ASSQGQNQPQH; J gene: TRBJ1-5; V gene: TRBV12-3/TRBV12-4
CDR3 protein: ASSGEYYEQY; J gene: TRBJ2-7; V gene: TRBV6-1
CDR3 protein: ASSWDRQETQY; J gene: TRBJ2-5; V gene: TRBV6-5
CDR3 protein: ASSYPLEGGQPQH; J gene: TRBJ1-5; V gene: TRBV6-2/TRBV6-3
CDR3 protein: ASSQRQGYGYT; J gene: TRBJ1-2; V gene: TRBV3-1/TRBV3-2
CDR3 protein: ASRGDGVWSPLH; J gene: TRBJ1-6; V gene: TRBV19
CDR3 protein: ASSLWTSGRGETQY; J gene: TRBJ2-5; V gene: TRBV7-2
CDR3 protein: ASSLAGTAEQY; J gene: TRBJ2-7; V gene: TRBV7-8
CDR3 protein: ASRTGFQETQY; J gene: TRBJ2-5; V gene: TRBV28
CDR3 protein: AAGGGRPYNEQF; J gene: TRBJ2-1; V gene: TRBV7-8
CDR3 protein: ASSPSFVSSAQF; J gene: TRBJ2-1; V gene: TRBV18
CDR3 protein: ASRSPGRPNEKLF; J gene: TRBJ1-4; V gene: TRBV7-9
CDR3 protein: ASSPEGTDTQY; J gene: TRBJ2-3; V gene: TRBV18
CDR3 protein: ASSLNSGDYGYT; J gene: TRBJ1-2; V gene: TRBV5-1
CDR3 protein: AISESGLAANEQF; J gene: TRBJ2-1; V gene: TRBV10-3
CDR3 protein: ASSPASTVYEAF; J gene: TRBJ1-1; V gene: TRBV18
CDR3 protein: ASSPPDVYMPLH; J gene: TRBJ1-6; V gene: TRBV28
CDR3 protein: ASSLVGSSDTQY; J gene: TRBJ2-3; V gene: TRBV7-2
CDR3 protein: ATSEDWSGAGELF; J gene: TRBJ2-2; V gene: TRBV24-1
CDR3 protein: ASSLRGTGSGNTIY; J gene: TRBJ1-3; V gene: TRBV7-2
CDR3 protein: ASSQGRTTTYNEQF; J gene: TRBJ2-1; V gene: TRBV4-2
CDR3 protein: ASSQDKTGYSPLH; J gene: TRBJ1-6; V gene: TRBV4-2
CDR3 protein: ASSVGLAHGGRYYEQY; J gene: TRBJ2-7; V gene: TRBV9
CDR3 protein: ASSYWRMADTQY; J gene: TRBJ2-3; V gene: TRBV27